The 30 T cell receptor beta chains below come from one sample, sequenced in a study of identical twins. In TCRdb, the 5' RACE reads were re-called with MiXCR into one record per CDR3 protein. The sample contains 1.5 million to 2 million distinct CDR3 sequences, about 30% of which appear only once. The sample was cord blood. These receptors were obtained from a newborn girl in good health.

The V gene is TRBV20-1, the J gene TRBJ1-1; TRBD1 matches at 9 bases. CDR1 is DFQATT and CDR2 is SNEGSKA in the germline V gene (reference sequence). J lost 1 base, V lost 2 bases, and 2 bases had no gene match. This CDR3 is 14 amino acids long. CDR3 nucleotide sequence: TGCAGTGCTAGATGGACAGGGGAGAACACTGAAGCTTTCTTT. This gives the protein CSARWTGENTEAFF.

A word on this clonotype: A much larger clone differs by one base, so this may be a read error. The V call is TRBV29-1, the J call TRBJ1-2, with TRBD1 matching over 7 bases. J was trimmed by 7 bases and V by 7 bases; bases with no gene match: 9. The CDR3 contains 12 residues. CDR1 is SQVTM, CDR2 ANQGSEA, per germline. Here the CDR3 reads CSAQGQSCGYTF. The DNA of the CDR3 is TGCAGCGCCCAGGGACAGTCCTGTGGCTACACCTTC.

V is TRBV27 and J is TRBJ2-5, with TRBD1 matching over 7 bases. J was trimmed by 1 base and V by 6 bases; bases with no gene match: 8. CDR1 is MNHEY, CDR2 SMNVEV, per germline (reference sequence). This CDR3 has 15 amino acids. The CDR3 protein is CASSATGLSQETQYF. CDR3 coding DNA: TGTGCCAGCAGCGCGACAGGGCTGAGCCAAGAGACCCAGTACTTC.

There are a few counts of this clonotype. The chain combines TRBV12-3 or TRBV12-4 with TRBJ2-7; 9 nucleotides align to TRBD2. Trimming took 5 bases from V and 3 from J; bases not matched to a gene: 17. The CDR3 runs to 18 residues. The CDR3 DNA sequence: TGTGCCAGCAGTCAGACCGACAGGATAGCGGGAGTAATCTACGAGCAGTACTTC. Protein sequence: CASSQTDRIAGVIYEQYF.

This clonotype has just a few counts. This chain joins TRBV10-3 and TRBJ1-1; possible D gene TRBD1, 6 bases. The CDR3 sequence is 17 residues long. The germline CDR1 and CDR2 sequences are ENHRY and SYGVKD. The V end lost 0 bases, the J end lost 1 base, and 15 bases lay between the germline ends. The CDR3 sequence is CAISESLTGTTNTEAFF. The CDR3 region has the DNA TGTGCCATCAGTGAGTCTCTGACAGGAACTACGAACACTGAAGCTTTCTTT.

This clonotype was seen once. The chain is built from TRBV2 and TRBJ2-2; 8 nucleotides align to TRBD2. This CDR3 has 15 residues. The V gene end was trimmed by 7 bases and the J gene end by 3 bases; junction bases not matched to a gene: 7. Germline CDR1 and CDR2: SNHLY and FYNNEI. The CDR3 protein is CASKDEAGDTGELFF. CDR3 nucleotides: TGTGCCAGCAAAGACGAAGCGGGGGACACCGGGGAGCTGTTTTTT.

The V and J genes are TRBV29-1 and TRBJ1-6, with a weak D call TRBD1 (5 bases). Germline loops: CDR1 SQVTM, CDR2 ANQGSEA. V was trimmed by 4 bases and J by 9 bases, leaving 13 bases between them. The CDR3 covers 13 residues. In nucleotides, the CDR3 is TGCAGCGTTGGGGTCTCGCAGGGTTCACCCCTCCACTTT. This encodes CSVGVSQGSPLHF.

J is TRBJ2-1 and V is TRBV12-3 or TRBV12-4; D possibly corresponds to TRBD1 (5 bases). The CDR3 length is 13 residues. V was shortened by 7 bases and J by 7 bases, with 14 bases between the two germline ends. In nucleotides, the CDR3 is TGTGCCAGCATTGGGGCTTGGTTTAATGAGCAGTTCTTC. It specifies CASIGAWFNEQFF.

J is TRBJ2-7 and V is TRBV20-1; weak D call: TRBD2 (5 bases). The V and J ends lost 6 bases and 3 bases respectively, with 15 bases between them. The CDR3 is 13 residues long. Germline CDR1 reads DFQATT; CDR2 reads SNEGSKA (reference sequence). The CDR3, as DNA: TGCAGTGCAGGACCCGGGAACAACTACGAGCAGTACTTC. Amino acid sequence: CSAGPGNNYEQYF.

Many counts were recorded for this clonotype. The V and J genes are TRBV3-1 and TRBJ2-5; TRBD2 matches at 11 bases. The CDR3 is 14 residues long. J lost 4 bases, V lost 2 bases, and 0 bases had no gene match. The V gene's germline CDR1 is LGHDT and CDR2 YNNKEL (reference sequence). CDR3 sequence: CASSQLAGGETQYF. DNA for the CDR3: TGTGCCAGCAGCCAACTAGCGGGAGGAGAGACCCAGTACTTC.

This clonotype was observed a handful of times. V usage is TRBV4-2 and J usage is TRBJ2-7, with unresolved D. V lost 0 bases and J lost 3, with 21 bases in between. The CDR3 runs 18 residues. Germline values: CDR1 LGHNA, CDR2 YNFKEQ. CDR3 residues: CASSQDNVVWSLRYEQYF. The DNA of the CDR3 is TGTGCCAGCAGCCAAGATAATGTCGTGTGGAGCTTGCGCTACGAGCAGTACTTC.

V and J are TRBV11-2 and TRBJ2-2; 9 bases match TRBD2. CDR1 and CDR2 from the germline V gene are SGHAT and FQNNGV. V gave up 3 bases and J gave up 1 base; unmatched junction bases: 6. The length of the CDR3 is 17 residues. DNA for the CDR3: TGTGCCAGCAGCTTCTCGCGGGGGGGCCGGAACACCGGGGAGCTGTTTTTT. Amino acids: CASSFSRGGRNTGELFF.

This clonotype was seen a few times. The chain is built from TRBV20-1 and TRBJ2-7, with TRBD1 matching over 9 bases. Germline CDR1 and CDR2: DFQATT and SNEGSKA (reference sequence). The CDR3 spans 14 residues. The V gene end was trimmed by 0 bases and the J gene end by 3 bases; junction bases not matched to a gene: 3. CDR3 nucleotides: TGCAGTGCTAGAGAATGGGGACAGGGCTACGAGCAGTACTTC. Amino acid sequence: CSAREWGQGYEQYF.

This clonotype was found a few times. The chain recombines TRBV4-2 with TRBJ1-6; tentative D call: TRBD1 (6 bases). Deletions cut 7 bases from V and 0 bases from J, with 13 bases between. The V gene's germline CDR1 is LGHNA and CDR2 YNFKEQ. The CDR3 extends over 16 amino acids. CDR3 coding DNA: TGTGCCAGCAACGACCAGGGGAGCTCCTATAATTCACCCCTCCACTTT. This gives the protein CASNDQGSSYNSPLHF.

This chain links TRBV20-1 with TRBJ1-2; no reliable D call. There are 11 residues in the CDR3. Germline lookup yields CDR1 DFQATT and CDR2 SNEGSKA (reference sequence). V was clipped by 2 bases and J by 6 bases, with 7 bases between them. CDR3 loop: CSARLVDGYTF. The DNA for the CDR3 is TGCAGTGCTAGACTTGTGGATGGCTACACCTTC.

This clonotype was recorded a few times. This chain links TRBV2 with TRBJ2-2, with D tentatively TRBD1 or TRBD2 (5 bases each). V was shortened by 7 bases and J by 4 bases, with 10 bases between the two germline ends. Germline V gives CDR1 SNHLY, CDR2 FYNNEI. The CDR3 spans 13 residues. The chain's CDR3 is CASKGDRTGELFF. The CDR3 DNA reads as TGTGCCAGCAAAGGGGACCGCACCGGGGAGCTGTTTTTT.

This clonotype was found a few times. The rearrangement links TRBV20-1 to TRBJ2-7; D is uncertain. The CDR3 is 13 amino acids. Trimming pared 6 bases from V and 2 bases from J, leaving 14 bases between. CDR1 and CDR2 (germline): DFQATT, SNEGSKA (reference sequence). In DNA form, the CDR3 reads TGCAGTGCACTCGGCTCCCCGACCTACGAGCAGTACTTC. It is translated as CSALGSPTYEQYF.

This clonotype was counted between two and nine times. The genes are TRBV28 and TRBJ1-5, with D possibly being TRBD1 (6 bases). CDR1 is MDHEN and CDR2 is SYDVKM in the germline V gene. V lost 6 bases and J 5 bases, leaving 11 bases between the germline ends. CDR3 length: 13 amino acids. CDR3 residues: CASSTDSYQPQHF. The CDR3 nucleotides are TGTGCCAGCAGCACGGACAGTTATCAGCCCCAGCATTTT.

CDR3 in amino acids: CASSHSTEAFF. In nucleotides, the CDR3 is TGTGCCAGCAGCCACAGCACTGAAGCTTTCTTT. The chain couples TRBV7-9 to TRBJ1-1; D call uncertain. CDR1 is SEHNR, CDR2 FQNEAQ, per germline (reference sequence). Deletions cut 5 bases from V and 4 bases from J, with 5 bases between. CDR3 size: 11 residues.

This sequence joins TRBV10-3 and TRBJ2-7; D uncertain. V was clipped by 0 bases and J by 7 bases, with 10 bases between them. The CDR3 has 13 residues. Germline V lookup: CDR1 ENHRY, CDR2 SYGVKD. The CDR3 spells CAISESGIGEQYF. CDR3 DNA: TGTGCCATCAGTGAGTCGGGGATTGGGGAGCAGTACTTC.

Notes on this clonotype: The germline gene is not matched at one end of the junction; a read error may be the cause. The chain recombines TRBV2 with TRBJ2-7; D perhaps matches TRBD1 (6 bases). The V gene's germline CDR1 is SNHLY and CDR2 FYNNEI. The CDR3 extends over 13 amino acids. CDR3 nucleotide sequence: TGTGCCGGCAGTCAAAACTACAGGGTCGAGCAGTACTTC. This encodes CAGSQNYRVEQYF.

The genes are TRBV13 and TRBJ2-5; D gene uncertain. Between the trimmed V and J ends, which lost 2 bases and 11 bases, there was a span of 12 bases. The germline V gene has CDR1 PRHDT and CDR2 FYEKMQ (reference sequence). The CDR3 is 12 amino acids. Here the CDR3 reads CASSLRGEEQYF. CDR3 DNA sequence: TGTGCCAGCAGCTTACGAGGAGAGGAGCAGTACTTC.

The chain couples TRBV12-3 or TRBV12-4 to TRBJ2-7, with 7 bases identical to TRBD2. CDR3 length: 15 residues. J was trimmed by 7 bases and V by 4 bases; bases with no gene match: 13. In nucleotides, the CDR3 is TGTGCCAGCAGTTCAGCGGGGAGCTCCTACAATGAGCAGTACTTC. It translates to CASSSAGSSYNEQYF.

This chain joins TRBV27 and TRBJ2-7; D is unresolved. The germline V gene encodes CDR1 MNHEY and CDR2 SMNVEV (reference sequence). V lost 2 bases to trimming and J lost 4 bases, with 15 bases between them. This CDR3 spans 15 amino acids. CDR3 bases: TGTGCCAGCAGTTTAAGCTACGACAAGGTATACGAGCAGTACTTC. It codes for CASSLSYDKVYEQYF.

The V call is TRBV20-1, the J call TRBJ2-7; D is undetermined. V lost 3 bases and J lost 7, with 16 bases in between. Looked up from germline, CDR1 is DFQATT and CDR2 is SNEGSKA (reference sequence). The CDR3 runs 13 residues. The DNA for the CDR3 is TGCAGTGCTAGTATTCTAATATACAATGAGCAGTACTTC. Its translation is CSASILIYNEQYF.

This sequence joins TRBV5-5 and TRBJ1-6; the D gene is possibly TRBD1 (6 bases). The V gene's germline CDR1 is SGHKS and CDR2 YYEKEE (reference sequence). The V gene lost 5 bases and the J gene lost 6 bases, with 12 bases spanning the gap. CDR3 length: 14 residues. CDR3 residues: CASSTGQSNSPLHF. CDR3 DNA sequence: TGTGCCAGCAGTACCGGACAGTCTAATTCACCCCTCCACTTT.

The rearrangement joins TRBV5-1 to TRBJ2-4; D might be TRBD2 (6 bases). The CDR3 length is 13 residues. Germline V gene sequence: CDR1 SGHRS, CDR2 YFSETQ. V was pared by 7 bases and J by 3 bases, with 11 bases between. The CDR3 region has the DNA TGCGCCAGCGGGGAGGAGGGCAAAAACATTCAGTACTTC. Protein: CASGEEGKNIQYF.

V and J are TRBV14 and TRBJ1-1, with D unresolved. V was trimmed by 0 bases and J by 1 base, leaving 9 bases between them. The germline gives CDR1 SGHDN, CDR2 FVKESK. The CDR3 covers 15 residues. CDR3 region: CASSQDRPGNTEAFF. CDR3 DNA sequence: TGTGCCAGCAGCCAAGATCGACCTGGGAACACTGAAGCTTTCTTT.

The chain employs TRBV9 and TRBJ2-6, with TRBD2 identical over 8 bases. CDR1 and CDR2 (germline): SGDLS, YYNGEE. V lost 4 bases and J lost 0; bases outside the gene matches: 21. The CDR3 is 22 amino acids. This chain's CDR3 is CASSLDPTPAGALSSGANVLTF. Written as DNA, the CDR3 is TGTGCCAGCAGCCTCGATCCCACCCCAGCGGGGGCCCTTAGCTCTGGGGCCAACGTCCTGACTTTC.

This clonotype was seen a few times. The V gene is TRBV5-8, the J gene TRBJ2-7; D gene uncertain. The CDR3 runs to 13 residues. The germline V and J ends were trimmed by 5 bases and 7 bases, with 16 bases remaining between them. CDR1 is SGHTS and CDR2 is YDEGEE in the germline V gene. CDR3 DNA: TGTGCCAGCAGGGGCGGTGCCTACAATGAGCAGTACTTC. Translation gives CASRGGAYNEQYF.